This record covers a single TCR beta chain. Which antigen it targets is not known. The record has no base qualities; no much larger clone is one base away. The CDR3 contains 15 residues, cysteine and phenylalanine counted. Only the CDR3 part of the read is kept: 45 bases, read in frame from the first base. According to the germline V gene (reference sequence), CDR1 reads LNHNV and CDR2 reads YYDKDF. The trim is 9 bases for V and 2 bases for J, with a gap of 18 bases between the germline ends. These data originate in a study of T cells after posttransplantation cyclophosphamide (TCRdb year 2016). Concerning the study at large: The study tracked T cell repertoire reconstitution by TRB sequencing after myeloablative bone marrow transplantation using posttransplantation cyclophosphamide as GVHD prophylaxis. Up to roughly 3 additional blood samples from 2 to 5.2 years after transplant were also TRB-sequenced in 3 patients, as was pretransplant blood from several patients. Samples from 35 PTCy-treated patients, along with samples from 16 of their related bone marrow donors, underwent antigen receptor sequencing. Blood from every one of the 30 to 40 PTCy patients who had 1-year posttransplant specimens underwent TRB sequencing. Public TRB sequences were searched against a database of over 3,000 sequences associated with responses to pathogens, tumor antigens, self-antigens and alloantigens. Because TRA and TRB clonality correlated tightly in roughly nine samples, later TCR analyses were limited to TRB.

Genomic DNA was the input for TRB sequencing, which was run either with the immunoSEQ assay at survey resolution or with the hsTCRB kit. From the authors' description of their analysis: The immunoSEQ software handled initial read processing, and the LymphoSeq R package was used for repertoire analyses. For each TRB dataset, clonality was calculated as 1 minus normalized Shannon entropy, and the Gini coefficient was computed as well. Phenotypes of unsorted samples were inferred by mapping TRB sequences from sorted subsets of the recipient or donor onto the same recipient's unsorted samples. Not all clones reach the TCRdb copy of this immuneACCESS table, which keeps in-frame sequences only. Checked studies attribute under half of the gap to unresolved V genes and leave the rest unexplained. For V, J and clone size, that table is used; D and trimming come from the DNA. Recorded for this sample are about 15,000 clones; under 85% of them occurred a single time. Around 1.2% of the sample lies in the top ten.

Peripheral blood samples were provided by related bone marrow donors on the day of marrow donation. Peripheral blood and bone marrow mononuclear cells were isolated by Ficoll-Hypaque density centrifugation and were cryopreserved. CD4+ and CD8+ T cells, including naive and memory subsets, were sorted by FACS on a FACSAria II. Summary of the overall study and its limitations: Donor-recipient similarity was low at 1-2 months but rose over the first year, and later blood repertoires were often dominated by donor CD8+ memory clones. Across fewer than 55 patients, TRB clonality was highly associated with recipient CMV seropositivity and CMV reactivation, and PTCy diversity was similar to diversity in CNI/methotrexate controls. The TRB repertoires of T cells infiltrating skin or the GI tract showed only limited overlap with the TRB repertoires found in blood.

Material for sequencing was memory CD4+ T cells sorted from PBMCs. The clonotype comes from a man aged 50-59 years. This sequence uses TRBV15 and TRBJ2-3; possibly the D gene is TRBD1, per 5 matching bases. The nucleotide sequence is given as TGTGCCACAGCGACAGACAAACCTTCCACAGATACGCAGTATTTT. This is translated as CATATDKPSTDTQYF.